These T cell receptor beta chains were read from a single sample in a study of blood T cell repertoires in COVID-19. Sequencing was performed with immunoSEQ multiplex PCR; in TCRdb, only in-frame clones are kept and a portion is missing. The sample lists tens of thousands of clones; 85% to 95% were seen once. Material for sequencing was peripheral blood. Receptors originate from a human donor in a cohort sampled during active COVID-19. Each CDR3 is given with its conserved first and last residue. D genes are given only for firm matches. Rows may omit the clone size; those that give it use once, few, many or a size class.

CDR3 protein: CASSLRGGYNEQFF
CDR3 DNA: TGTGCCAGCAGCTTAAGAGGGGGCTACAATGAGCAGTTCTTC
D gene: .
CDR3 length: 14
J gene: TRBJ2-1
V gene: TRBV7-9
clone size: .

CDR3 protein: CASSFTGSEAFF
CDR3 DNA: TGTGCCAGCAGTTTCACAGGGTCTGAAGCTTTCTTT
D gene: .
CDR3 length: 12
J gene: TRBJ1-1
V gene: TRBV2
clone size: .

CDR3 protein: CAWSVGTAYNEQFF
CDR3 DNA: TGTGCCTGGAGTGTAGGGACAGCCTACAATGAGCAGTTCTTC
D gene: TRBD1
CDR3 length: 14
J gene: TRBJ2-1
V gene: TRBV30
clone size: .

CDR3 protein: CASSPTSPSYNEQFF
CDR3 DNA: TGTGCCAGCAGCCCAACTAGCCCCTCCTACAATGAGCAGTTCTTC
D gene: .
CDR3 length: 15
J gene: TRBJ2-1
V gene: TRBV27
clone size: few

CDR3 protein: CSVELAGDTDTQYF
CDR3 DNA: TGCAGCGTTGAACTAGCGGGGGACACAGATACGCAGTATTTT
D gene: TRBD2
CDR3 length: 14
J gene: TRBJ2-3
V gene: TRBV29-1
clone size: .

CDR3 protein: CASSLTGMNTEAFF
CDR3 DNA: TGTGCCAGCAGCTTGACAGGGATGAACACTGAAGCTTTCTTT
D gene: TRBD1
CDR3 length: 14
J gene: TRBJ1-1
V gene: TRBV7-6
clone size: .

CDR3 protein: CASSGSQGEDEQFF
CDR3 DNA: TGTGCCAGCAGCGGAAGCCAGGGGGAGGATGAGCAGTTCTTC
D gene: .
CDR3 length: 14
J gene: TRBJ2-1
V gene: TRBV9
clone size: .

CDR3 protein: CSVEDPGGSSYEQYF
CDR3 DNA: TGCAGCGTTGAAGATCCGGGCGGGAGCTCCTACGAGCAGTACTTC
D gene: TRBD2
CDR3 length: 15
J gene: TRBJ2-7
V gene: TRBV29-1
clone size: .

CDR3 protein: CASSLGGRTDTQYF
CDR3 DNA: TGTGCCAGCAGCCTTGGCGGGAGGACAGATACGCAGTATTTT
D gene: TRBD2
CDR3 length: 14
J gene: TRBJ2-3
V gene: TRBV7-3
clone size: once

CDR3 protein: CASSQDNGLAGASEQFF
CDR3 DNA: TGCGCCAGCAGCCAAGATAACGGACTAGCGGGAGCGAGTGAGCAGTTCTTC
D gene: TRBD2
CDR3 length: 17
J gene: TRBJ2-1
V gene: TRBV4-3
clone size: .

CDR3 protein: CAISDRQGVLNGYTF
CDR3 DNA: TGTGCCATCAGTGACCGTCAGGGGGTTTTGAATGGCTACACCTTC
D gene: TRBD1
CDR3 length: 15
J gene: TRBJ1-2
V gene: TRBV10-3
clone size: once

CDR3 protein: CASSHLAGGDEQYF
CDR3 DNA: TGTGCCAGCAGTCATCTAGCGGGAGGGGACGAGCAGTACTTC
D gene: TRBD2
CDR3 length: 14
J gene: TRBJ2-7
V gene: TRBV3-1/TRBV3-2
clone size: .

CDR3 protein: CASSPWTGVGYEQYF
CDR3 DNA: TGTGCCAGCAGTCCCTGGACAGGGGTGGGCTACGAGCAGTACTTC
D gene: TRBD1
CDR3 length: 15
J gene: TRBJ2-7
V gene: TRBV6-2/TRBV6-3
clone size: .

CDR3 protein: CATGDGYNQPQHF
CDR3 DNA: TGTGCCACAGGGGACGGTTACAATCAGCCCCAGCATTTT
D gene: .
CDR3 length: 13
J gene: TRBJ1-5
V gene: TRBV27
clone size: .

CDR3 protein: CASSGTGDEQFF
CDR3 DNA: TGCGCCAGCAGCGGGACAGGGGATGAGCAGTTCTTC
D gene: TRBD1
CDR3 length: 12
J gene: TRBJ2-1
V gene: TRBV5-1
clone size: .

CDR3 protein: CASSLGGLAAQETQYF
CDR3 DNA: TGCGCCAGCAGCTTGGGGGGACTAGCAGCGCAAGAGACCCAGTACTTC
D gene: TRBD2
CDR3 length: 16
J gene: TRBJ2-5
V gene: TRBV5-1
clone size: .

CDR3 protein: CASTGGIYNEQFF
CDR3 DNA: TGTGCCAGCACTGGAGGAATCTACAATGAGCAGTTCTTC
D gene: .
CDR3 length: 13
J gene: TRBJ2-1
V gene: TRBV27
clone size: .

CDR3 protein: CATLKPNTEAFF
CDR3 DNA: TGTGCCACCTTGAAGCCGAACACTGAAGCTTTCTTT
D gene: .
CDR3 length: 12
J gene: TRBJ1-1
V gene: TRBV28
clone size: .

CDR3 protein: CASSARLVEEQFF
CDR3 DNA: TGTGCCAGTAGTGCGAGACTAGTCGAGGAGCAGTTCTTC
D gene: .
CDR3 length: 13
J gene: TRBJ2-1
V gene: TRBV19
clone size: .

CDR3 protein: CASSLVPGTGELFF
CDR3 DNA: TGCGCCAGCAGCTTGGTGCCGGGCACCGGGGAGCTGTTTTTT
D gene: .
CDR3 length: 14
J gene: TRBJ2-2
V gene: TRBV5-1
clone size: medium-sized

CDR3 protein: CASSGGLAGHNEQFF
CDR3 DNA: TGTGCCAGCTCGGGTGGACTAGCGGGGCACAATGAGCAGTTCTTC
D gene: TRBD2
CDR3 length: 15
J gene: TRBJ2-1
V gene: TRBV18
clone size: .

CDR3 protein: CSVSTSSYEQYF
CDR3 DNA: TGCAGCGTTAGTACTAGCTCCTACGAGCAGTACTTC
D gene: .
CDR3 length: 12
J gene: TRBJ2-7
V gene: TRBV29-1
clone size: .

CDR3 protein: CASSSQGIEQFF
CDR3 DNA: TGTGCCAGCAGCTCCCAGGGGATTGAGCAGTTCTTC
D gene: .
CDR3 length: 12
J gene: TRBJ2-1
V gene: TRBV3-1/TRBV3-2
clone size: .

CDR3 protein: CASSIGFARDNEQFF
CDR3 DNA: TGTGCCAGTAGTATAGGCTTTGCGAGGGACAATGAGCAGTTCTTC
D gene: .
CDR3 length: 15
J gene: TRBJ2-1
V gene: TRBV19
clone size: .

CDR3 protein: CASSSDKTGGRNTIYF
CDR3 DNA: TGTGCCAGCAGCTCGGACAAGACAGGGGGCAGAAACACCATATATTTT
D gene: TRBD1
CDR3 length: 16
J gene: TRBJ1-3
V gene: TRBV7-2
clone size: .

CDR3 protein: CASSWGYGNRDRGYNEQFF
CDR3 DNA: TGTGCCAGCAGCTGGGGGTACGGAAACCGGGACAGGGGCTACAATGAGCAGTTCTTC
D gene: TRBD1
CDR3 length: 19
J gene: TRBJ2-1
V gene: TRBV11-2
clone size: once

CDR3 protein: CSVVGLAKNIQYF
CDR3 DNA: TGCAGCGTTGTAGGACTAGCCAAAAACATTCAGTACTTC
D gene: .
CDR3 length: 13
J gene: TRBJ2-4
V gene: TRBV29-1
clone size: .

CDR3 protein: CASSPTQDNEQFF
CDR3 DNA: TGTGCCAGCAGCCCTACTCAAGACAATGAGCAGTTCTTC
D gene: .
CDR3 length: 13
J gene: TRBJ2-1
V gene: TRBV7-3
clone size: once

CDR3 protein: CAINRGGENYGYTF
CDR3 DNA: TGTGCCATCAATAGGGGGGGTGAGAACTATGGCTACACCTTC
D gene: .
CDR3 length: 14
J gene: TRBJ1-2
V gene: TRBV10-3
clone size: .

CDR3 protein: CASSSPGRDDEQFF
CDR3 DNA: TGTGCCAGCAGCTCCCCGGGGAGGGACGACGAGCAGTTCTTC
D gene: TRBD2
CDR3 length: 14
J gene: TRBJ2-1
V gene: TRBV5-5
clone size: .

CDR3 protein: CATSSPPTSGITYNEQFF
CDR3 DNA: TGTGCCACCAGCAGCCCCCCTACTAGCGGGATCACCTACAATGAGCAGTTCTTC
D gene: TRBD2
CDR3 length: 18
J gene: TRBJ2-1
V gene: TRBV15
clone size: .

CDR3 protein: CAWSSSGQGFSNSPLHF
CDR3 DNA: TGTGCCTGGAGTTCATCGGGACAGGGATTTTCTAATTCACCCCTCCACTTT
D gene: TRBD1
CDR3 length: 17
J gene: TRBJ1-6
V gene: TRBV30
clone size: .

CDR3 protein: CASRTGGEKLFF
CDR3 DNA: TGTGCCAGCAGGACAGGGGGGGAAAAACTGTTTTTT
D gene: TRBD1
CDR3 length: 12
J gene: TRBJ1-4
V gene: TRBV28
clone size: .

CDR3 protein: CASSQAGGNMNTEAFF
CDR3 DNA: TGCGCCAGCAGCCAAGCAGGGGGCAATATGAACACTGAAGCTTTCTTT
D gene: TRBD1
CDR3 length: 16
J gene: TRBJ1-1
V gene: TRBV4-3
clone size: once

CDR3 protein: CATSGGTSGNNEQFF
CDR3 DNA: TGTGCCACCAGCGGAGGGACTAGCGGTAACAATGAGCAGTTCTTC
D gene: TRBD2
CDR3 length: 15
J gene: TRBJ2-1
V gene: TRBV15
clone size: .

CDR3 protein: CASSLTSGRDYEQYF
CDR3 DNA: TGTGCCAGCAGTTTGACTAGCGGGAGGGATTACGAGCAGTACTTC
D gene: TRBD2
CDR3 length: 15
J gene: TRBJ2-7
V gene: TRBV27
clone size: few

CDR3 protein: CASSYGDREAYEQYF
CDR3 DNA: TGTGCCAGCAGTTACGGGGACAGGGAAGCCTACGAGCAGTACTTC
D gene: TRBD1
CDR3 length: 15
J gene: TRBJ2-7
V gene: TRBV6-6
clone size: .

CDR3 protein: CASSDSGASNIQYF
CDR3 DNA: TGTGCCAGCAGTGACTCGGGAGCCTCTAACATTCAGTACTTC
D gene: .
CDR3 length: 14
J gene: TRBJ2-4
V gene: TRBV6-4
clone size: .

CDR3 protein: CASSATGFSYEQYF
CDR3 DNA: TGTGCCAGCAGCGCCACAGGGTTTTCCTACGAGCAGTACTTC
D gene: .
CDR3 length: 14
J gene: TRBJ2-7
V gene: TRBV9
clone size: .

CDR3 protein: CASSPGGSPGETQYF
CDR3 DNA: TGTGCCAGCTCACCCGGCGGGTCTCCCGGGGAGACCCAGTACTTC
D gene: .
CDR3 length: 15
J gene: TRBJ2-5
V gene: TRBV18
clone size: .

CDR3 protein: CASSQGTGYGYTF
CDR3 DNA: TGCGCCAGCAGCCAAGGGACAGGGTATGGCTACACCTTC
D gene: TRBD1
CDR3 length: 13
J gene: TRBJ1-2
V gene: TRBV4-3
clone size: once

CDR3 protein: CASSWTGGNEKLFF
CDR3 DNA: TGTGCCAGCAGTTGGACGGGAGGTAATGAAAAACTGTTTTTT
D gene: .
CDR3 length: 14
J gene: TRBJ1-4
V gene: TRBV6-6
clone size: .

CDR3 protein: CASSYGLAAHQFF
CDR3 DNA: TGTGCCAGCAGCTATGGACTAGCGGCCCACCAGTTCTTC
D gene: TRBD2
CDR3 length: 13
J gene: TRBJ2-1
V gene: TRBV5-6
clone size: .

CDR3 protein: CASSLGLADYNEQFF
CDR3 DNA: TGTGCCAGCAGTTTAGGGCTAGCGGACTACAATGAGCAGTTCTTC
D gene: TRBD2
CDR3 length: 15
J gene: TRBJ2-1
V gene: TRBV27
clone size: .

CDR3 protein: CASSQGLRDSSYEQYF
CDR3 DNA: TGCGCCAGCAGCCAAGGATTGCGGGATAGCTCCTACGAGCAGTACTTC
D gene: .
CDR3 length: 16
J gene: TRBJ2-7
V gene: TRBV4-3
clone size: .

CDR3 protein: CASSQDRTSGLTDTQYF
CDR3 DNA: TGCGCCAGCAGCCAAGATCGGACTAGCGGGCTCACAGATACGCAGTATTTT
D gene: TRBD2
CDR3 length: 17
J gene: TRBJ2-3
V gene: TRBV4-1
clone size: .

CDR3 protein: CASSLYQGNGELFF
CDR3 DNA: TGTGCCAGCAGCTTGTACCAGGGAAACGGGGAGCTGTTTTTT
D gene: .
CDR3 length: 14
J gene: TRBJ2-2
V gene: TRBV5-8
clone size: .

CDR3 protein: CATSRRGQQETQYF
CDR3 DNA: TGTGCCACCAGCAGACGAGGACAGCAAGAGACCCAGTACTTC
D gene: .
CDR3 length: 14
J gene: TRBJ2-5
V gene: TRBV15
clone size: .